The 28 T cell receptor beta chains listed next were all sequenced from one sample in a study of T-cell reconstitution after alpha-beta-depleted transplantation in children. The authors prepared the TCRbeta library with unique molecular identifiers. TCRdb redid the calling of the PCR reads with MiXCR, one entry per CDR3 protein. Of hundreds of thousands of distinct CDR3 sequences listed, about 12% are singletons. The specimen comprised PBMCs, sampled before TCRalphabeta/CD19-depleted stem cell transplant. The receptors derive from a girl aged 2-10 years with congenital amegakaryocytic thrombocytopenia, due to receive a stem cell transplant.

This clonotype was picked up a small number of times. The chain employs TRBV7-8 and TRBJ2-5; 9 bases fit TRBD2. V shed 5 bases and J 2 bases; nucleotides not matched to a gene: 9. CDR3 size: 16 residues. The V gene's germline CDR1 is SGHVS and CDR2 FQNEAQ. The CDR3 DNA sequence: TGTGCCAGCAGCACCTGGACTAGCGAGAAGCAAGAGACCCAGTACTTC. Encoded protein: CASSTWTSEKQETQYF.

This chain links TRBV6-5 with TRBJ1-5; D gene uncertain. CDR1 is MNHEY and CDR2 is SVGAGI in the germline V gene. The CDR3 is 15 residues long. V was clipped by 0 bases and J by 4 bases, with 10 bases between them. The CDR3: CASSYSGQNNQPQHF. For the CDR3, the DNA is TGTGCCAGCAGTTACTCCGGGCAGAATAATCAGCCCCAGCATTTT.

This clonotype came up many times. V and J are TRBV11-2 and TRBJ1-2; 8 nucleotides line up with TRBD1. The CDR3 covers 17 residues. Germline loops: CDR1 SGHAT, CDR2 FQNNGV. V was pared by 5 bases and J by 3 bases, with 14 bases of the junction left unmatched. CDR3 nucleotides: TGTGCCAGCAGCCCGAGGACAGGGCTAACCACCTACTATGGCTACACCTTC. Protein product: CASSPRTGLTTYYGYTF.

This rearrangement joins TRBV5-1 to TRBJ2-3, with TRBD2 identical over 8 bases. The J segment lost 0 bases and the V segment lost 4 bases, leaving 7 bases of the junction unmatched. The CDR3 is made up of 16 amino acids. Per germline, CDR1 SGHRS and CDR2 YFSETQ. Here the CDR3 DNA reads TGCGCCAGCAGCGGGAATAGCGGGATTAGCACAGATACGCAGTATTTT. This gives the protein CASSGNSGISTDTQYF.

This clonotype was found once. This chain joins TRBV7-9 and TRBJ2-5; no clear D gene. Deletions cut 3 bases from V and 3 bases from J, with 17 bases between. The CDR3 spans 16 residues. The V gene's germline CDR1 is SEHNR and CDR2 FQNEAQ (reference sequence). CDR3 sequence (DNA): TGTGCCAGCAGCTTCCAGCAAAGGGCGGATGAAGAGACCCAGTACTTC. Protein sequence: CASSFQQRADEETQYF.

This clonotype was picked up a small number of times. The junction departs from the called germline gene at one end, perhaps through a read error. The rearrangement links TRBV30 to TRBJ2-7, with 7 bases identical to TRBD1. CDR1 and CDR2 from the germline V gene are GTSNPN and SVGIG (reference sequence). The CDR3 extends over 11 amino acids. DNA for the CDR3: TGTGCCTGGAGTCACCTGGGACAGTCGGTGTTC. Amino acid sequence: CAWSHLGQSVF.

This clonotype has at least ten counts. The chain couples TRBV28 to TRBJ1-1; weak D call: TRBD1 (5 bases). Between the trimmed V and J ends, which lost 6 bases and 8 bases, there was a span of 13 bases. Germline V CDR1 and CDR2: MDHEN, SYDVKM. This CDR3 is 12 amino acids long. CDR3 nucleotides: TGTGCCAGCAGACTAGGGGCGGCCGAAGCTTTCTTT. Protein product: CASRLGAAEAFF.

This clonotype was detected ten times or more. CDR3 DNA sequence: TGTGCCAGCAGTCCCCTAGCGGGAGAGACCTCCAATGAGCAGTTCTTC. Its protein product is CASSPLAGETSNEQFF. The chain combines TRBV6-1 with TRBJ2-1; 10 bases agree with TRBD2. The V gene's germline CDR1 is MNHNS and CDR2 SASEGT. With V trimmed by 5 bases and J by 6 bases, 10 bases remained unmatched. The CDR3 has 16 amino acids.

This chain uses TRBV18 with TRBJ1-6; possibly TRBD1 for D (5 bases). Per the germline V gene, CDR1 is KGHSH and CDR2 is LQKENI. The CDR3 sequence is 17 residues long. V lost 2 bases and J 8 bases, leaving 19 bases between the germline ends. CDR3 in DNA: TGTGCCAGCTCACCAAAAGGCAGGGAAGCGGATGATTCACCCCTCCACTTT. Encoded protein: CASSPKGREADDSPLHF.

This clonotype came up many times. CDR3 residues: CASSLLQAGALDTQYF. The CDR3 bases are TGCGCCAGCAGCTTGTTGCAAGCGGGGGCACTCGATACGCAGTATTTT. The V gene is TRBV5-1, the J gene TRBJ2-3; 8 nucleotides agree with TRBD2. CDR1 and CDR2 from the germline V gene are SGHRS and YFSETQ. J lost 6 bases, V lost 1 base, and 10 bases had no gene match. The CDR3 sequence is 16 residues long.

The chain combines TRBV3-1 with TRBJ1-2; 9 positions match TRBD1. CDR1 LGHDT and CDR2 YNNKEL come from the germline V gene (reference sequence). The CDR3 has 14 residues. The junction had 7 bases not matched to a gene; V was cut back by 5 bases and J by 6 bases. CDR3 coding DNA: TGTGCCAGCAGCGACCCCGGGACAGGGAATGGCTACACCTTC. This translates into CASSDPGTGNGYTF.

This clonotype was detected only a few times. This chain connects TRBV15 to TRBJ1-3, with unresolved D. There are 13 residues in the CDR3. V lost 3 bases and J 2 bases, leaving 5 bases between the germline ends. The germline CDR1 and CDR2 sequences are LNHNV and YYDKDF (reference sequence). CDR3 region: CATSRPPGNTIYF. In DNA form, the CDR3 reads TGTGCCACCAGCAGGCCCCCTGGAAACACCATATATTTT.

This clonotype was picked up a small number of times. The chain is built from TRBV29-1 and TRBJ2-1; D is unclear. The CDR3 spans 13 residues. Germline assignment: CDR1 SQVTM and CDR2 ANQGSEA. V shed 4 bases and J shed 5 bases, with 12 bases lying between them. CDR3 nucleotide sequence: TGCAGCGTTGGTTTGACGAATGACAATGAGCAGTTCTTC. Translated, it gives CSVGLTNDNEQFF.

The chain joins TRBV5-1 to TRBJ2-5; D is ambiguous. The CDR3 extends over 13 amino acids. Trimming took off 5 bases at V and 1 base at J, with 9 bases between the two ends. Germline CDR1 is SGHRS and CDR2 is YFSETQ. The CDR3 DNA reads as TGCGCCAGCAGTGTGGCTTTCCAAGAGACCCAGTACTTC. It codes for CASSVAFQETQYF.

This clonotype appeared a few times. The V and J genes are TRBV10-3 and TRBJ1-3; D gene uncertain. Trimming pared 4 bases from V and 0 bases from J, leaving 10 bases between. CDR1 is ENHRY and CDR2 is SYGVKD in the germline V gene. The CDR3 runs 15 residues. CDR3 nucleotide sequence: TGTGCCATCAGTGGGTCCACGGCCTCTGGAAACACCATATATTTT. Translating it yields CAISGSTASGNTIYF.

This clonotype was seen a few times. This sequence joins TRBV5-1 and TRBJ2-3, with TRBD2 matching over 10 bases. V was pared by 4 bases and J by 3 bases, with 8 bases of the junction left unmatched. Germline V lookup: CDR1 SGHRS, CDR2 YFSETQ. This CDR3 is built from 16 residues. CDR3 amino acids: CASSGGTGLATDTQYF. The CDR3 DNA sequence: TGCGCCAGCAGCGGGGGTACGGGACTAGCGACAGATACGCAGTATTTT.

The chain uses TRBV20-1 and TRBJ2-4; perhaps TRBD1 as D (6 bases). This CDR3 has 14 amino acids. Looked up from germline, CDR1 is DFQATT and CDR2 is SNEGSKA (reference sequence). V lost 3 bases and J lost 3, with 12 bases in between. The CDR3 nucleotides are TGCAGTGCTAGCAACCGGGACAACAAAAACATTCAGTACTTC. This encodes CSASNRDNKNIQYF.

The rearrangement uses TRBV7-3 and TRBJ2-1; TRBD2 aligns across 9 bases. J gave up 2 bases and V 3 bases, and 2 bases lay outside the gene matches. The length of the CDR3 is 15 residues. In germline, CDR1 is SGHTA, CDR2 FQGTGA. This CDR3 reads CASSFAGGAYNEQFF. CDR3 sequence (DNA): TGTGCCAGCAGCTTCGCGGGGGGGGCCTACAATGAGCAGTTCTTC.

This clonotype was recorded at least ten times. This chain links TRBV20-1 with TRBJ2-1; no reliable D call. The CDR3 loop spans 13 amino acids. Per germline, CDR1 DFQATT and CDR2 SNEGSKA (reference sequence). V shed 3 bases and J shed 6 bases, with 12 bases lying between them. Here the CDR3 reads CSARTPPVNEQFF. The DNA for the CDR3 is TGCAGTGCTAGGACTCCCCCCGTCAATGAGCAGTTCTTC.

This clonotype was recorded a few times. The DNA of the CDR3 is TGTGCCAGCAGCTACTGGACGGGACTAGCGCCTTACAATGAGCAGTTCTTC. It codes for CASSYWTGLAPYNEQFF. This chain uses TRBV5-5 with TRBJ2-1; 10 nucleotides align to TRBD2. J was trimmed by 4 bases and V by 3 bases; bases with no gene match: 10. CDR3 length equals 17 residues. Germline V lookup: CDR1 SGHKS, CDR2 YYEKEE (reference sequence).

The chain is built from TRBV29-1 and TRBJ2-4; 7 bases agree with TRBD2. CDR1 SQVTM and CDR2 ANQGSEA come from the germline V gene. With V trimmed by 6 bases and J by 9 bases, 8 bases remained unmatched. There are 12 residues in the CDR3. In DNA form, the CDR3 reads TGCAGCGTAGATGGCGGGGGAGTCATTCAGTACTTC. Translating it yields CSVDGGGVIQYF.

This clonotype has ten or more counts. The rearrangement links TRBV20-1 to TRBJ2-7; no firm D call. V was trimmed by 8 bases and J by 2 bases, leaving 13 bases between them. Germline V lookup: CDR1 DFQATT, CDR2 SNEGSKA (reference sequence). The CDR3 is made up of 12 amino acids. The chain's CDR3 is CSPEIKAYEQYF. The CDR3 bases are TGCAGTCCAGAGATTAAAGCCTACGAGCAGTACTTC.

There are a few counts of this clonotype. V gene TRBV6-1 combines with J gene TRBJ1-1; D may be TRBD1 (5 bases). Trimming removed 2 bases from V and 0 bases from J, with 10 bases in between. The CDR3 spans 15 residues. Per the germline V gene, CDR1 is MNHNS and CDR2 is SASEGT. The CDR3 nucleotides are TGTGCCAGCAGTGAATGGGCCAGGGTGAACACTGAAGCTTTCTTT. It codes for CASSEWARVNTEAFF.

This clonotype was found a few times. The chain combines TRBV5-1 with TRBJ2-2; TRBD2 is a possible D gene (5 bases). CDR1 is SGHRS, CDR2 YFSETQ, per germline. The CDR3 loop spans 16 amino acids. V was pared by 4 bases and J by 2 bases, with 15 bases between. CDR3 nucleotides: TGCGCCAGCAGCCCTTTTCCCGGACTTAACACCGGGGAGCTGTTTTTT. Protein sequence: CASSPFPGLNTGELFF.

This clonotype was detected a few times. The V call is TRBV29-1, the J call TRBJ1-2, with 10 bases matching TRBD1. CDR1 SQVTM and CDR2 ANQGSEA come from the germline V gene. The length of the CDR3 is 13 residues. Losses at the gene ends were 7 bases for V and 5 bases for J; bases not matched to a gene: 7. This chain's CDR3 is CSAGTGDRYGYTF. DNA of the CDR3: TGCAGCGCCGGGACAGGGGATCGGTATGGCTACACCTTC.

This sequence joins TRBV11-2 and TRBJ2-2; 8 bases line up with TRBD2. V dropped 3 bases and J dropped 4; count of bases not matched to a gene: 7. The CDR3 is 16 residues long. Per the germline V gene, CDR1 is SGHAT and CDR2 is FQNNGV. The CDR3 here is CASSFPFGRGTGELFF. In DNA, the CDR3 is TGTGCCAGCAGCTTCCCTTTCGGGAGGGGCACCGGGGAGCTGTTTTTT.

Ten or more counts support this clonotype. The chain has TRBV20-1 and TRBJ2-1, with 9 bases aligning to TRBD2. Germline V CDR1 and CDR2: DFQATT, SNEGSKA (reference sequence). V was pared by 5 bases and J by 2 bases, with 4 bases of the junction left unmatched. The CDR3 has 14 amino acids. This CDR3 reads CSAVSGSAYNEQFF. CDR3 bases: TGCAGTGCTGTTAGCGGGAGCGCCTACAATGAGCAGTTCTTC.

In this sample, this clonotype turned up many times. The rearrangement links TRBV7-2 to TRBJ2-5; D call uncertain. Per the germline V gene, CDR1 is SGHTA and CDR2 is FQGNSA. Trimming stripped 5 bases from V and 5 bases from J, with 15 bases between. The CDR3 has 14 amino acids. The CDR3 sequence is CASSPFSRDETQYF. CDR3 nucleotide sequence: TGTGCCAGCAGCCCATTTTCGCGAGACGAGACCCAGTACTTC.